Included here is one TCR beta chain sequence, with context. What it recognizes is unknown. Germline CDR1 is MDHEN and CDR2 is SYDVKM. The CDR3 runs to 12 residues. The ends were cut back, 11 bases at V and 5 bases at J, with 15 bases in the middle. The data derive from a study of a mutant IDH1 vaccine in newly diagnosed glioma. The repertoire was sequenced with immunoSEQ multiplex PCR; TCRdb's copy has only in-frame clones and lacks some. Of almost 30,000 clones listed, roughly 87% were seen once; the top ten hold over 2.5%. The time point here: week 5, during vaccination. Each vaccine dose was 300 ug of mutant IDH1 20-mer peptide, with topical imiquimod.

The chain joins TRBV28 to TRBJ1-1; D might be TRBD1 (5 bases). The sequencing here drew on peripheral blood mononuclear cells (PBMCs), taken from a glioma patient whose treatment included an IDH1 peptide vaccine. The clonotype originates from a woman between 35 and 50 years old with glioma. Some clones in this sample may be carry-over from other donors' samples. The CDR3 DNA is TGTGCCCCTAGGCGCGGGGGGACTGAAGCTTTCTTT. It encodes CAPRRGGTEAFF. Supplemented by reference TRBV28 and TRBJ1-1, the full variable domain reads DVKVTQSSRYLVKRTGEKVFLECVQDMDHENMFWYRQDPGLGLRLIYFSYDVKMKEKGDIPEGYSVSREKKERFSLILESASTNQTSMYLCAPRRGGTEAFFGQGTRLTVV.